This T cell receptor beta chain appears in the sequencing data of a study of CD8+CD57+ T cells in acquired aplastic anemia. It was genomic DNA that served as the template for profiling TCR beta VDJ and CDR3. TCRdb reprocessed the reads via MiXCR and lists one record per CDR3 protein. The data contain just over 150,000 distinct CDR3 sequences, more than 40% of them singletons. Flow cytometry had shown expanded CD8+CD57+ cells in the patients chosen for sequencing. Germline assignment: CDR1 SGHTA and CDR2 FQGTGA. The ends were cut back, 6 bases at V and 5 bases at J, with 10 bases in the middle. The CDR3 is 12 residues long.

Sequenced material: sorted CD4+, CD8+, or CD8+CD57+ T cells (not recorded which) from PBMCs. The sequence came from a human donor with aplastic anemia. The rearrangement uses TRBV7-3 and TRBJ2-5, with unresolved D. The DNA of the CDR3 is TGTGCCAGCAGGGAAATAGGGGAGACCCAGTACTTC. It yields the protein CASREIGETQYF.